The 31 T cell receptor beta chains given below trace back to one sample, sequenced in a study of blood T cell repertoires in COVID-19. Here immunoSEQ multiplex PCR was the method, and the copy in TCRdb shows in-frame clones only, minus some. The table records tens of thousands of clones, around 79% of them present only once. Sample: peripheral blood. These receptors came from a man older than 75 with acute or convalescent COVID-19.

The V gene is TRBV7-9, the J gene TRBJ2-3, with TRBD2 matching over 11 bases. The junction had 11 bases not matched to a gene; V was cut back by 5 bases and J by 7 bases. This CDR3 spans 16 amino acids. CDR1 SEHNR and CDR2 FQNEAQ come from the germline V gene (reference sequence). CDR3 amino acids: CASSGRASGGRNTQYF. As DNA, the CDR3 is TGTGCCAGCAGCGGACGGGCTAGCGGGGGGAGGAATACGCAGTATTTT.

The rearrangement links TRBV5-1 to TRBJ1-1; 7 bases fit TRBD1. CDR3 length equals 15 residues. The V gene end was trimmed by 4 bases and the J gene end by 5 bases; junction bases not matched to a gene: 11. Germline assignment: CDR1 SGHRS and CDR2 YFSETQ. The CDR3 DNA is TGCGCCAGCAGCCCGGGGACAGCTCTTAGAACTGAAGCTTTCTTT. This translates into CASSPGTALRTEAFF.

Here the CDR3 DNA reads TGTGCCAGCAGTTTAGGGCAGTCCCCCTCCTACGAGCAGTACTTC. Protein product: CASSLGQSPSYEQYF. V is TRBV27 and J is TRBJ2-7; D remains ambiguous. CDR3 size: 15 residues. Trimming cost V 2 bases and J 0 bases, with 11 bases left between them. Germline CDR1 is MNHEY and CDR2 is SMNVEV (reference sequence).

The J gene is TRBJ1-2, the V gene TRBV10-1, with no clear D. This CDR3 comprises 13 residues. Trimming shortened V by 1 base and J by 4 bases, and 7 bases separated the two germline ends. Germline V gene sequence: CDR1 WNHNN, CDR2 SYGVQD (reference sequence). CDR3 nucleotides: TGCGCCAGCAGTGAGTTCCCCTTCTATGGCTACACCTTC. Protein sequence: CASSEFPFYGYTF.

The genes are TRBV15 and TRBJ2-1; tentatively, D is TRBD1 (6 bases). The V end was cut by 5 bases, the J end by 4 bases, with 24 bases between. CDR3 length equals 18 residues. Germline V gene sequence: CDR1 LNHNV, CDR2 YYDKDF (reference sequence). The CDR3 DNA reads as TGTGCCACCAGCTATGGGGACACAGGAGTCTGGGGGTACAATGAGCAGTTCTTC. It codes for CATSYGDTGVWGYNEQFF.

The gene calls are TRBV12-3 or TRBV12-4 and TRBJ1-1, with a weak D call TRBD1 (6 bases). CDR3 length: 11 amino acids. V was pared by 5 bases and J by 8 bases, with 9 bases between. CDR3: CASSQDREAFF. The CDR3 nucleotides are TGTGCCAGCAGTCAAGACAGGGAAGCTTTCTTT.

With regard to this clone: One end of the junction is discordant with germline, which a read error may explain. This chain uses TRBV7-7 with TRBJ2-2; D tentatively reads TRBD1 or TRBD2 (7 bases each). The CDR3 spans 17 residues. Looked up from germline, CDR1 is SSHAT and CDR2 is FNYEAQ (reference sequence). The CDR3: CASSLGGGSSNTGELFF. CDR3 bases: TGTGCTAGCAGCTTAGGGGGCGGGAGCTCGAACACCGGGGAGCTGTTTTTT.

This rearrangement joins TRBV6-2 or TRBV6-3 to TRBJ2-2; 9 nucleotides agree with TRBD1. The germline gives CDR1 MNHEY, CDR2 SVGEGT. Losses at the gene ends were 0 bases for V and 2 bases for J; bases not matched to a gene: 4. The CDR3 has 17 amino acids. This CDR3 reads CASSYSTGGFNTGELFF. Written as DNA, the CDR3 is TGTGCCAGCAGTTACTCAACAGGGGGCTTTAACACCGGGGAGCTGTTTTTT.

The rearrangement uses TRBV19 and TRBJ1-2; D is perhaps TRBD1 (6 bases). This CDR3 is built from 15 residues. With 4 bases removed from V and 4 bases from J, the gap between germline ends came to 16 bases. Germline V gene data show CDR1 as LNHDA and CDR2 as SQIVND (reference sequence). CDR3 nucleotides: TGTGCCAGTAGTAAAACAGGGACCACCAGCTATGGCTACACCTTC. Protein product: CASSKTGTTSYGYTF. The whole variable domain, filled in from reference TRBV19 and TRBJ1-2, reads DGGITQSPKYLFRKEGQNVTLSCEQNLNHDAMYWYRQDPGQGLRLIYYSQIVNDFQKGDIAEGYSVSREKKESFPLTVTSAQKNPTAFYLCASSKTGTTSYGYTFGSGTRLTVV.

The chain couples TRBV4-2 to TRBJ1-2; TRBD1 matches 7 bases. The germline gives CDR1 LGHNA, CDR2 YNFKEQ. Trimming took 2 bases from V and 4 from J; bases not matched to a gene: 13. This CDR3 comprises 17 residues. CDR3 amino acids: CASSQTETGIEVYGYTF. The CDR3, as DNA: TGTGCCAGCAGCCAAACCGAGACAGGGATCGAAGTCTATGGCTACACCTTC.

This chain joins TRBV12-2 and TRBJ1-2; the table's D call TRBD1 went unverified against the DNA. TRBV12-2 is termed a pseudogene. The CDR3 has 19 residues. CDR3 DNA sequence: TGTGCAAGTCGCTCCCCCCCCCGGAGGACAGGCTCCCCTCGGGATGGCTACACCTTC. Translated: CASRSPPRRTGSPRDGYTF.

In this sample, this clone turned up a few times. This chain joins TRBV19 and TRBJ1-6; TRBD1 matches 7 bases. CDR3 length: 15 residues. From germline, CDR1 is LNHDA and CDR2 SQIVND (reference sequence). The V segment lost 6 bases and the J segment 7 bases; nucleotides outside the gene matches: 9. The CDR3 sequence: CASSRAGTENSPLHF. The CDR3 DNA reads TGTGCCAGTAGCCGCGCCGGGACAGAAAATTCACCCCTCCACTTT.

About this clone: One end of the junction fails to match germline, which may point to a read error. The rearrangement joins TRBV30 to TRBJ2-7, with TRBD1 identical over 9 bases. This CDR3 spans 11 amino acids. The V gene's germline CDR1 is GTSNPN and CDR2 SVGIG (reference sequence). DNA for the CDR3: TGTGCCTGGAGTGAGGACAGGGGTAGGCACTTC. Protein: CAWSEDRGRHF.

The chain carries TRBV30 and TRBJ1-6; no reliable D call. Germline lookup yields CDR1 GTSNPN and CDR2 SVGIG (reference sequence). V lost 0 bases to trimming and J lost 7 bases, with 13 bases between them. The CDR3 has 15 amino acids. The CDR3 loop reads CAWSVSGRQNSPLHF. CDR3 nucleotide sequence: TGTGCCTGGAGTGTAAGTGGCAGACAAAATTCACCCCTCCACTTT.

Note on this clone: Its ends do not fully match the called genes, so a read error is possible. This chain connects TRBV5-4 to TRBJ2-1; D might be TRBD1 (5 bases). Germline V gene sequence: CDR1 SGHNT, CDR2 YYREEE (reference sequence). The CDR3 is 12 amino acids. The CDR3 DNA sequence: TGTGCCAGCAGCCTAAGTGGGGCGCGAACGCTCTTC. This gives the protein CASSLSGARTLF.

For the CDR3, the DNA is TGTGCCAGCAACAACAATGGACAGGGCAATGAAAAACTGTTTTTT. This gives the protein CASNNNGQGNEKLFF. This sequence joins TRBV7-8 and TRBJ1-4; 8 bases agree with TRBD1. Germline-derived CDR1 and CDR2 are SGHVS and FQNEAQ. The J segment lost 5 bases and the V segment lost 7 bases, leaving 9 bases of the junction unmatched. CDR3 length equals 15 residues.

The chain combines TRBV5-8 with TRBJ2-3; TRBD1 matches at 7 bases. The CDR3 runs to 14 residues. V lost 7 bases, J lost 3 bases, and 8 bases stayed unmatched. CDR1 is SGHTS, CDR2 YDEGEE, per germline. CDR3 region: CASPMGRGTDTQYF. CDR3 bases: TGTGCCAGCCCGATGGGCAGGGGGACAGATACGCAGTATTTT.

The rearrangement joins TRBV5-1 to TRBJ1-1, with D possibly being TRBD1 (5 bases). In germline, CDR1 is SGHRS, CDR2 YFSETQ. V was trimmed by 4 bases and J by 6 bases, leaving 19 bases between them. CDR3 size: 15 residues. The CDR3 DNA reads TGCGCCAGCAGCGGACTCGGGAGGGCGGGGGCTGAAGCTTTCTTT. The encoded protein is CASSGLGRAGAEAFF.

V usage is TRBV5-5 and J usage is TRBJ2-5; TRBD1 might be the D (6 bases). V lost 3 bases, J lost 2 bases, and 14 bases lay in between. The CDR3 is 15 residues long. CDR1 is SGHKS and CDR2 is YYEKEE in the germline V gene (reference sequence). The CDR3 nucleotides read TGTGCCAGCAGCTCGTGGTCAGGGGTACAAGAGACCCAGTACTTC. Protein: CASSSWSGVQETQYF.

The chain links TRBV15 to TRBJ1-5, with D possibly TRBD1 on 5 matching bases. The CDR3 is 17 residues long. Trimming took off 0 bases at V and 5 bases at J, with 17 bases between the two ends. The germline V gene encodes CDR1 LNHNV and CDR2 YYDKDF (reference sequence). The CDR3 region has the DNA TGTGCCACCAGCAGAGATTCGCCAGGGCACTACTATCAGCCCCAGCATTTT. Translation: CATSRDSPGHYYQPQHF.

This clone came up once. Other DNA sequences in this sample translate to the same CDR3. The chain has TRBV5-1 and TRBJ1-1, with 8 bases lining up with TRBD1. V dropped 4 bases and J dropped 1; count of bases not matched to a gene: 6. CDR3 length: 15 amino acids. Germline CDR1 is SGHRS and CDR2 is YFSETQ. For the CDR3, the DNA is TGCGCCAGCAGCCCGACCGGGACAGGGAACACTGAAGCTTTCTTT. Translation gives CASSPTGTGNTEAFF.

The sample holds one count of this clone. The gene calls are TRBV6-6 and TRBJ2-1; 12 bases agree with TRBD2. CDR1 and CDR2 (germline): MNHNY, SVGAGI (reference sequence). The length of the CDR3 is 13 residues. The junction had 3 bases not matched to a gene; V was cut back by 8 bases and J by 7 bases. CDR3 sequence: CASLAGGRNEQFF. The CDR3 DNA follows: TGTGCCAGCCTAGCGGGGGGGCGGAATGAGCAGTTCTTC.

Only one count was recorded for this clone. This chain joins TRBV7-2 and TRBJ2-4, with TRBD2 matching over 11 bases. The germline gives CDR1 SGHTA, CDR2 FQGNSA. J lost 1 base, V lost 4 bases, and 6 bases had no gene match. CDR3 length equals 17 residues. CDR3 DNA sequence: TGTGCCAGCAGCTCCCGGTCTAGCGGGGGGGCCAAAAACATTCAGTACTTC. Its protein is CASSSRSSGGAKNIQYF.

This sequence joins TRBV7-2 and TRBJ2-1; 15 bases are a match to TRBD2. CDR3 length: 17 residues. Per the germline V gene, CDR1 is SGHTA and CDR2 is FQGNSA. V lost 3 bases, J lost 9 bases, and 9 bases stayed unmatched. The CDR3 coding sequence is TGTGCCAGCAGCTTCCCCGGACTAGCGGGGGGGCCCATTGAGCAGTTCTTC. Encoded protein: CASSFPGLAGGPIEQFF.

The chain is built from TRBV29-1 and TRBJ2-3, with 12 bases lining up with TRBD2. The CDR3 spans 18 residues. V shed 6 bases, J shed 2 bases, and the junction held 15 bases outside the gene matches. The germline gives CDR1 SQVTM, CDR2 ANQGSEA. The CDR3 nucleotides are TGCAGCGTGGACGGACTAGCGGGGAGGGGGGACTCCACAGATACGCAGTATTTT. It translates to CSVDGLAGRGDSTDTQYF.

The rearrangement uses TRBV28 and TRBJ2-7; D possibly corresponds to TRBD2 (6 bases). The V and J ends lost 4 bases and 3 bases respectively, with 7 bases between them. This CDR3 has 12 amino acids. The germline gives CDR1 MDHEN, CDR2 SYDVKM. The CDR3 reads CASSSGVYEQYF. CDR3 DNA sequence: TGTGCCAGCAGTTCGGGGGTCTACGAGCAGTACTTC.

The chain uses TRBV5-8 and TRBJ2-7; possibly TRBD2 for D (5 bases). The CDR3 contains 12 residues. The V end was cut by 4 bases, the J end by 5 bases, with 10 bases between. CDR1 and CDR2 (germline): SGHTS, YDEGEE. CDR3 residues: CASSPRGHEQYF. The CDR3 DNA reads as TGTGCCAGCAGCCCCCGGGGTCACGAGCAGTACTTC.

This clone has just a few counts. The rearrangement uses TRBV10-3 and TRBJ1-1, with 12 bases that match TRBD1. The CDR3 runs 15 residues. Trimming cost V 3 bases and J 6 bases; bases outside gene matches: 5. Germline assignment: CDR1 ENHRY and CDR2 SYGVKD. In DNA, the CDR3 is TGTGCCATCAGTGAAGGGACAGGGGGCGCCCCTGAAGCTTTCTTT. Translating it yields CAISEGTGGAPEAFF.

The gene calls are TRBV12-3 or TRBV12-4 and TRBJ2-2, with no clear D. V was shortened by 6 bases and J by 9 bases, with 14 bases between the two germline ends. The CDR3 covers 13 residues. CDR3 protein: CASSFLSARELFF. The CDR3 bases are TGTGCCAGCAGCTTTCTAAGCGCCAGGGAGCTGTTTTTT.

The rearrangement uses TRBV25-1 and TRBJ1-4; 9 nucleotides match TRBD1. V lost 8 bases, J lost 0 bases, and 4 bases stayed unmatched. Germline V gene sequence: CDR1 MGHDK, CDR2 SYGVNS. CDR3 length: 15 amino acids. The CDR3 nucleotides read TGTGCCAGCGGGACAGGGCTTACAACTAATGAAAAACTGTTTTTT. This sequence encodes CASGTGLTTNEKLFF.

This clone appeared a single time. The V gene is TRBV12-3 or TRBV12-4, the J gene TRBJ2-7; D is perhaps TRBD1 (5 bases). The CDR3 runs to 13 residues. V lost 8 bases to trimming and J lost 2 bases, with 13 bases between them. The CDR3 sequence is CASPSDSPYEQYF. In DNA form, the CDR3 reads TGTGCCAGCCCCTCAGACAGTCCCTACGAGCAGTACTTC.